The present T cell receptor beta chain was sequenced within a study of blood T cell repertoires in COVID-19. Study overall: The United States, Italy and Spain supplied acute and convalescent COVID-19 samples. Sources were T cells, B-cell-depleted T cells, or PBMCs; the material itself was cDNA or gDNA.

The ends lost 5 bases at V and 2 bases at J; junction bases unmatched: 10. CDR3 length equals 16 residues. From germline, CDR1 is MNHNY and CDR2 SVGAGI (reference sequence). Sequencing was performed with immunoSEQ multiplex PCR; in TCRdb, only in-frame clones are kept and a portion is missing. The sample has some 140,000 clones; roughly 82% are singletons. Sequencing was performed on peripheral blood. The chain joins TRBV6-6 to TRBJ2-7, with 9 positions matching TRBD1. The TCR comes from a man of 80 years or more with acute or convalescent COVID-19. In DNA, the CDR3 is TGTGCCAGCAGTCGATCGACAGGGGGAATCGCCTACGAGCAGTACTTC. This gives the protein CASSRSTGGIAYEQYF.